Below, 27 T cell receptor beta chains from the same sample are listed, as sequenced in a study of blood T cell repertoires in COVID-19. The data were produced by immunoSEQ multiplex PCR, yet TCRdb's version contains in-frame clones alone and is incomplete. The data show 200,000 to 250,000 clones, with 82% seen just once and 12% held by the top ten. Sequencing was carried out using peripheral blood. The source of these receptors is a woman aged 40-49 years with acute or convalescent COVID-19.

This chain uses TRBV2 with TRBJ2-4; 9 bases are shared with TRBD1. Germline trimming cut 6 bases from V and 10 bases from J; bases unmatched to any gene: 10. Germline assignment: CDR1 SNHLY and CDR2 FYNNEI. This CDR3 contains 14 residues. DNA of the CDR3: TGTGCCAGCAGACCGGACAGGGGTGGCCCTATTCAGTACTTC. The encoded protein is CASRPDRGGPIQYF.

The chain is built from TRBV4-1 and TRBJ1-5, with no clear D. Germline V gene lookup returns CDR1 MGHRA and CDR2 YSYEKL. The V end lost 0 bases, the J end lost 9 bases, and 6 bases lay between the germline ends. This CDR3 has 12 residues. CDR3 sequence: CASSQDSGPQHF. The CDR3, as DNA: TGCGCCAGCAGCCAAGACTCGGGGCCCCAGCATTTT.

This clone was found many times. This chain joins TRBV5-6 and TRBJ2-3; 9 bases fit TRBD2. CDR3 length: 14 residues. Germline CDR1 is SGHDT and CDR2 is YYEEEE. V was pared by 4 bases and J by 5 bases, with 5 bases of the junction left unmatched. The CDR3 spells CASSKRAGGDTQYF. CDR3 sequence (DNA): TGTGCCAGCAGCAAGCGAGCGGGGGGAGATACGCAGTATTTT. Together with reference TRBV5-6 and TRBJ2-3, the CDR3 gives the full variable domain: DAGVTQSPTHLIKTRGQQVTLRCSPKSGHDTVSWYQQALGQGPQFIFQYYEEEERQRGNFPDRFSGHQFPNYSSELNVNALLLGDSALYLCASSKRAGGDTQYFGPGTRLTVL.

The chain couples TRBV24-1 to TRBJ2-7; D gene unclear. The CDR3 has 13 amino acids. From germline, CDR1 is KGHDR and CDR2 SFDVKD. With 3 bases removed from V and 0 bases from J, the gap between germline ends came to 5 bases. This chain's CDR3 is CATSDPSSYEQYF. In DNA form, the CDR3 reads TGTGCCACCAGTGATCCCAGCTCCTACGAGCAGTACTTC.

The rearrangement joins TRBV4-1 to TRBJ2-3; a weak D match, TRBD1 (6 bases). The ends were cut back, 10 bases at V and 2 bases at J, with 22 bases in the middle. There are 16 residues in the CDR3. Germline lookup yields CDR1 MGHRA and CDR2 YSYEKL. CDR3 residues: CANQREGDTHTDTQYF. CDR3 nucleotide sequence: TGCGCCAATCAGCGAGAAGGGGACACCCACACAGATACGCAGTATTTT.

This clone has just one count. The CDR3 protein is CASTPRIGPPGEQFF. Written as DNA, the CDR3 is TGTGCCAGCACCCCTCGGATCGGCCCACCCGGGGAGCAGTTCTTC. J is TRBJ2-1 and V is TRBV27; D remains ambiguous. V lost 7 bases and J lost 10, with 23 bases in between. CDR1 and CDR2 (germline): MNHEY, SMNVEV (reference sequence). The CDR3 is 15 amino acids.

The genes are TRBV18 and TRBJ1-6; TRBD1 matches 8 bases. J lost 9 bases, V lost 5 bases, and 6 bases had no gene match. Germline V gene data show CDR1 as KGHSH and CDR2 as LQKENI. This CDR3 is built from 14 residues. The CDR3 nucleotides are TGTGCCAGCTCAGCCGACAGGGGTCGTTCACCCCTCCACTTT. This sequence encodes CASSADRGRSPLHF.

V usage is TRBV9 and J usage is TRBJ1-2; no definite D call. CDR1 is SGDLS, CDR2 YYNGEE, per germline. The CDR3 totals 12 residues. V dropped 5 bases and J dropped 1 base, with 6 bases sitting between them. The CDR3 spells CASRTNNYGYTF. DNA for the CDR3: TGTGCCAGCAGAACTAATAACTATGGCTACACCTTC.

The chain has TRBV24-1 and TRBJ2-3, with TRBD2 matching 9 bases. Germline V gene data show CDR1 as KGHDR and CDR2 as SFDVKD. CDR3 length: 15 amino acids. Losses at the gene ends were 5 bases for V and 6 bases for J; bases not matched to a gene: 8. The CDR3: CATSGGRGSSDTQYF. The CDR3, as DNA: TGTGCCACCAGTGGCGGGAGGGGTAGTTCGGATACGCAGTATTTT.

This chain joins TRBV11-3 and TRBJ2-3; D is ambiguous. Germline V lookup: CDR1 SGHNT, CDR2 YENEEA. V was clipped by 5 bases and J by 6 bases, with 12 bases between them. The CDR3 spans 13 residues. CDR3 coding DNA: TGTGCCAGCAGCCCAGGTCCCTGGGATACGCAGTATTTT. Its protein is CASSPGPWDTQYF.

J is TRBJ2-2 and V is TRBV7-6; 8 nucleotides align to TRBD1. CDR3 length: 17 amino acids. The J segment lost 4 bases and the V segment lost 5 bases, leaving 12 bases of the junction unmatched. Germline CDR1 and CDR2: SGHVS and FNYEAQ. CDR3 nucleotide sequence: TGTGCCAGCAGCCCCCGTAGGCAGGGGGCGTCCACCGGGGAGCTGTTTTTT. Its protein product is CASSPRRQGASTGELFF.

The chain links TRBV19 to TRBJ1-1, with D unclear. Germline V gene data show CDR1 as LNHDA and CDR2 as SQIVND (reference sequence). The CDR3 contains 12 residues. V shed 3 bases and J shed 11 bases, with 13 bases lying between them. The CDR3 spells CASSILEERAFF. DNA of the CDR3: TGTGCCAGTAGTATCCTCGAGGAGCGGGCTTTCTTT.

V usage is TRBV27 and J usage is TRBJ2-2; D is unresolved. Germline V gene sequence: CDR1 MNHEY, CDR2 SMNVEV (reference sequence). The CDR3 has 15 amino acids. Trimming stripped 3 bases from V and 6 bases from J, with 14 bases between. CDR3 DNA sequence: TGTGCCAGCAGTTTTGAACCATACGGTTCCGGGGAGCTGTTTTTT. Translation: CASSFEPYGSGELFF.

This rearrangement joins TRBV6-2 or TRBV6-3 to TRBJ2-7, with 7 bases identical to TRBD1. CDR1 is MNHEY, CDR2 SVGEGT, per germline. This CDR3 has 17 amino acids. Trimming at V came to 6 bases and at J to 6 bases, leaving 20 bases not matched to a gene. The CDR3 DNA follows: TGTGCCAGCAGACCTCCTGTTTTTGGGACAGCCCCGACCGAGCAGTACTTC. The encoded protein is CASRPPVFGTAPTEQYF.

The chain has TRBV7-9 and TRBJ2-1, with 10 bases identical to TRBD2. The CDR3 is made up of 19 amino acids. Germline V gene lookup returns CDR1 SEHNR and CDR2 FQNEAQ (reference sequence). J was trimmed by 1 base and V by 1 base; bases with no gene match: 10. The CDR3 coding sequence is TGTGCCAGCAGCTTAGTCCAGGAAAGGACTAGCGGATCCTACAATGAGCAGTTCTTC. Encoded protein: CASSLVQERTSGSYNEQFF. Looking up the rest from reference TRBV7-9 and TRBJ2-1 gives the full variable domain: DTGVSQNPRHKITKRGQNVTFRCDPISEHNRLYWYRQTLGQGPEFLTYFQNEAQLEKSRLLSDRFSAERPKGSFSTLEIQRTEQGDSAMYLCASSLVQERTSGSYNEQFFGPGTRLTVL.

The CDR3 loop reads CAWSPDRAADTQYF. DNA for the CDR3: TGTGCCTGGAGCCCAGACAGGGCTGCAGATACGCAGTATTTT. The rearrangement uses TRBV30 and TRBJ2-3; 7 bases fit TRBD1. Germline trimming cut 3 bases from V and 4 bases from J; bases unmatched to any gene: 7. CDR1 and CDR2 (germline): GTSNPN, SVGIG (reference sequence). This CDR3 comprises 14 residues.

The V call is TRBV7-9, the J call TRBJ2-7, with a possible D match to TRBD2 (5 bases). The germline V gene has CDR1 SEHNR and CDR2 FQNEAQ (reference sequence). With 4 bases removed from V and 6 bases from J, the gap between germline ends came to 19 bases. The CDR3 consists of 15 residues. CDR3 residues: CASSSRGLPETEQYF. The CDR3 DNA sequence: TGTGCCAGCAGCTCCAGAGGGCTCCCCGAGACCGAGCAGTACTTC.

The chain couples TRBV18 to TRBJ1-5, with a possible D match to TRBD1 (5 bases). V lost 1 base to trimming and J lost 7 bases, with 14 bases between them. CDR1 is KGHSH, CDR2 LQKENI, per germline. The length of the CDR3 is 15 residues. The CDR3 here is CASSPQELQGQPQHF. The CDR3 region has the DNA TGTGCCAGCTCACCACAAGAGTTGCAGGGCCAGCCCCAGCATTTT.

The chain joins TRBV11-2 to TRBJ1-1; no clear D gene. The CDR3 has 13 residues. Deletions cut 3 bases from V and 1 base from J, with 6 bases between. CDR1 is SGHAT, CDR2 FQNNGV, per germline. CDR3 amino acids: CASSFRWNTEAFF. The CDR3 region has the DNA TGTGCCAGCAGCTTCCGGTGGAACACTGAAGCTTTCTTT.

CDR3 DNA sequence: TGCAGCGTTGGGAAGGGGGCGGGGACTGAAGCTTTCTTT. Residues: CSVGKGAGTEAFF. The rearrangement joins TRBV29-1 to TRBJ1-1; TRBD1 aligns across 7 bases. Germline assignment: CDR1 SQVTM and CDR2 ANQGSEA. Germline trimming cut 4 bases from V and 5 bases from J; bases unmatched to any gene: 7. CDR3 length: 13 amino acids.

The V gene is TRBV27, the J gene TRBJ2-7; 10 bases fit TRBD2. CDR1 and CDR2 from the germline V gene are MNHEY and SMNVEV (reference sequence). This CDR3 region has 17 residues. V dropped 2 bases and J dropped 3; count of bases not matched to a gene: 10. The CDR3 nucleotides read TGTGCCAGCAGTTTAAGAGTTATCCCTAGCGGGAGCTACGAGCAGTACTTC. This encodes CASSLRVIPSGSYEQYF.

This chain connects TRBV24-1 to TRBJ1-2; the D gene is possibly TRBD1 (5 bases). The CDR3 contains 19 residues. V shed 1 base and J shed 0 bases, with 20 bases lying between them. Germline V gene data show CDR1 as KGHDR and CDR2 as SFDVKD. In DNA form, the CDR3 reads TGTGCCACCAGTGATTTAGGTGATTCGGCGGGGGATGCTAACTATGGCTACACCTTC. This encodes CATSDLGDSAGDANYGYTF.

The J gene is TRBJ1-3, the V gene TRBV30, with TRBD1 identical over 7 bases. Germline CDR1 is GTSNPN and CDR2 is SVGIG (reference sequence). This CDR3 comprises 13 residues. CDR3 in amino acids: CAQGTVSVGTIYF. DNA of the CDR3: TGTGCGCAAGGGACAGTCTCTGTTGGCACCATATATTTT.

The chain couples TRBV19 to TRBJ2-3; TRBD1 agrees at 7 bases. The CDR3 is made up of 17 amino acids. The germline V gene encodes CDR1 LNHDA and CDR2 SQIVND (reference sequence). V dropped 0 bases and J dropped 2; count of bases not matched to a gene: 8. The CDR3 region has the DNA TGTGCCAGTAGTATAGACGCTAGACAGGGTTTCACAGATACGCAGTATTTT. It is translated as CASSIDARQGFTDTQYF.

This clone was seen once. The chain employs TRBV7-8 and TRBJ2-7, with D possibly being TRBD1 (5 bases). V was trimmed by 7 bases and J by 0 bases, leaving 16 bases between them. CDR1 and CDR2 (germline): SGHVS, FQNEAQ. The CDR3 sequence is 15 residues long. DNA of the CDR3: TGTGCCAGCAACCCGAGAAGGGGCGGCTCCTACGAGCAGTACTTC. Its translation is CASNPRRGGSYEQYF.

The chain has TRBV2 and TRBJ2-1; D call uncertain. The CDR3 totals 11 residues. The germline V and J ends were trimmed by 4 bases and 7 bases, with 5 bases remaining between them. Per germline, CDR1 SNHLY and CDR2 FYNNEI. CDR3 DNA sequence: TGTGCCAGCAGTGTAAATAATGAGCAGTTCTTC. This codes for CASSVNNEQFF.

The CDR3 sequence is CASSLSGGRVSPYNEQFF. In nucleotides, the CDR3 is TGTGCCAGCAGTTTATCCGGCGGGAGGGTCTCCCCCTACAATGAGCAGTTCTTC. This chain links TRBV27 with TRBJ2-1; 9 bases agree with TRBD2. V gave up 0 bases and J gave up 2 bases; unmatched junction bases: 8. Germline CDR1 is MNHEY and CDR2 is SMNVEV (reference sequence). The CDR3 sequence is 18 residues long.